The entry below describes one TCR beta chain. Its antigen is unidentified. The assay was immunoSEQ multiplex PCR, and TCRdb's table has in-frame clones only and misses some. This sample yields tens of thousands of clones, of which about 91% are seen a single time; approximately 7.7% belongs to the top ten. This record comes from a study of OX40 agonist ivuxolimab in advanced cancers. Study-level information: The mean age was approximately 56 years, ranging from 23 to 79, with 65% to 85% of participants male.

Findings and limits, study-wide: The study observed clonal expansion of CD4+ and CD8+ blood T cells by week 6 at 0.1 to 3.0 mg/kg. People who partly responded at 0.1-3.0 mg/kg had some of the least clonal expansion seen.

This TCR was sampled from an adult with an advanced solid tumor such as melanoma, head and neck, liver or kidney cancer. This sample comprised CD4+ or CD8+ T cells sorted from blood, obtained in a trial of the OX40 agonist ivuxolimab.

The CDR3 spells CASSYGVGKSAFF. The CDR3 region has the DNA TGTGCCAGCAGTTACGGAGTGGGCAAATCAGCTTTCTTT. V is TRBV6-5 and J is TRBJ1-1; D uncertain. This CDR3 has 13 residues. V gave up 2 bases and J gave up 10 bases, with 14 bases separating them. CDR1 MNHEY and CDR2 SVGAGI come from the germline V gene.